Sequencing of this TCR beta chain was carried out in a study of blood T cell repertoires in COVID-19. For the study at large: Sites across the United States, Italy and Spain contributed samples from acute and convalescent COVID-19. The cDNA or gDNA used as material had been derived from T cells, B-cell-depleted T cells, or PBMCs.

This clone was detected a few times. The CDR3 totals 15 residues. Per germline, CDR1 SQVTM and CDR2 ANQGSEA. With 5 bases clipped from V and 6 bases from J, the junction kept 12 bases outside the gene matches. In the original analysis: Researchers report that nucleated cell counts were estimated from reference gene primer amplification. TCRdb keeps only in-frame clones here, not all; method: immunoSEQ multiplex PCR. D and trimming come from the DNA, and the V and J calls and clone size come from that table. The sample has over 250,000 clones, about 83% seen once. The receptor comes from a woman aged 50 to 60 who had recovered from COVID-19. J is TRBJ2-2 and V is TRBV29-1; 7 bases are a match to TRBD1. Sequencing was performed on peripheral blood. The CDR3 loop is CSVKLPGQRSGELFF. The DNA for the CDR3 is TGCAGCGTTAAGTTACCGGGACAGAGATCCGGGGAGCTGTTTTTT.